This T cell receptor beta chain originates from a study of T cell responses to AZD1222 COVID-19 vaccine. Method: immunoSEQ multiplex PCR; TCRdb's copy keeps in-frame clones and lacks some. The sample carries 95,000 to 150,000 clones, 70% to 90% recorded once. Between the trimmed V and J ends, which lost 5 bases and 13 bases, there was a span of 21 bases. Germline V gives CDR1 MNHEY, CDR2 SMNVEV (reference sequence). The CDR3 runs to 14 residues. General study points: White British donors predominated, females outnumbered males, and clonal diversity was possibly underestimated. Unmutated variant regions reportedly attract nearly half of all spike-specific TCRs.

A note on this clone: Its antigen remains unknown.

This sequence originates from an adult in good health. The starting material was peripheral blood, obtained on day 0 of AZD1222 vaccination. The V and J genes are TRBV27 and TRBJ1-5; weak D call: TRBD1 (5 bases). The CDR3 is CASSPWGGRVSQHF. The CDR3 DNA is TGTGCCAGCAGTCCCTGGGGGGGGAGAGTATCTCAGCATTTT.